Following are 9 T cell receptor beta chains from one sample sequenced in a study of CD4+ T cells in melanoma. Sequencing was performed with immunoSEQ multiplex PCR; in TCRdb, only in-frame clones are kept and a portion is missing. The data show approximately 110,000 clones, 92% seen once. The sequenced material came from peripheral blood. These receptors all come from a human donor with melanoma.

The rearrangement joins TRBV11-1 to TRBJ2-7; D is uncertain. The V end was cut by 5 bases, the J end by 1 base, with 9 bases between. The CDR3 spans 13 residues. In germline, CDR1 is SGHAT, CDR2 FQDESV (reference sequence). The CDR3 DNA sequence: TGTGCCAGCAGCCCCCGTTGGTCCTACGAGCAGTACTTC. It translates to CASSPRWSYEQYF.

The chain links TRBV28 to TRBJ1-2, with D possibly matching TRBD1 (5 bases). The germline gives CDR1 MDHEN, CDR2 SYDVKM. The CDR3 loop spans 17 amino acids. The germline V and J ends were trimmed by 2 bases and 5 bases, with 21 bases remaining between them. The CDR3 DNA reads TGTGCCAGCAGTTTAATTGGGCAATCAGGGACCTTTTATGGCTACACCTTC. Protein product: CASSLIGQSGTFYGYTF.

V gene TRBV19 combines with J gene TRBJ2-7; D is perhaps TRBD2 (5 bases). The CDR3 is 15 residues long. Trimming removed 4 bases at V and 3 bases at J, with 16 bases between. Per the germline V gene, CDR1 is LNHDA and CDR2 is SQIVND (reference sequence). CDR3 region: CASSRGDQTSYEQYF. Here the CDR3 DNA reads TGTGCCAGTAGTAGGGGAGACCAAACTAGCTACGAGCAGTACTTC.

This chain links TRBV29-1 with TRBJ2-3, with 11 bases matching TRBD1. There are 13 residues in the CDR3. Looked up from germline, CDR1 is SQVTM and CDR2 is ANQGSEA. V lost 7 bases and J lost 7; bases outside the gene matches: 7. CDR3 bases: TGCAGCGCCCCCGGACAGGGGGCAAATACGCAGTATTTT. Translation: CSAPGQGANTQYF.

The rearrangement uses TRBV7-8 and TRBJ1-1; D not certain. Trimming took 0 bases from V and 11 from J, leaving 19 bases between them. The CDR3 has 15 amino acids. In germline, CDR1 is SGHVS, CDR2 FQNEAQ. CDR3 sequence: CASSLASKRKSPAFF. For the CDR3, the DNA is TGTGCCAGCAGCTTAGCGAGTAAACGGAAAAGCCCTGCTTTCTTT.

The V call is TRBV2, the J call TRBJ1-3, with TRBD1 as a possible D gene (5 bases). This CDR3 is built from 14 residues. Trimming cost V 7 bases and J 2 bases, with 12 bases left between them. Germline CDR1 SNHLY, CDR2 FYNNEI. The CDR3 nucleotides are TGTGCCAGCAAATTGCGGGGGACTGGAAACACCATATATTTT. Residues: CASKLRGTGNTIYF.

The chain recombines TRBV13 with TRBJ2-5; 9 positions match TRBD2. CDR3 length: 16 amino acids. The ends lost 0 bases at V and 2 bases at J; junction bases unmatched: 4. Germline loops: CDR1 PRHDT, CDR2 FYEKMQ (reference sequence). CDR3 coding DNA: TGTGCCAGCAGCTTAGGGGCTAGCGGGGTACAAGAGACCCAGTACTTC. Its protein product is CASSLGASGVQETQYF.

This clone has just one count. The chain uses TRBV10-3 and TRBJ1-5; D not certain. The CDR3 loop spans 15 amino acids. The germline V and J ends were trimmed by 0 bases and 2 bases, with 8 bases remaining between them. From germline, CDR1 is ENHRY and CDR2 SYGVKD. CDR3 sequence (DNA): TGTGCCATCAGTGAGTCGAGAGGTGGCAATCAGCCCCAGCATTTT. It is translated as CAISESRGGNQPQHF.

The gene calls are TRBV9 and TRBJ1-4; TRBD1 agrees at 8 bases. Germline V CDR1 and CDR2: SGDLS, YYNGEE. Germline trimming cut 0 bases from V and 4 bases from J; bases unmatched to any gene: 8. The CDR3 is 17 residues long. Written as DNA, the CDR3 is TGTGCCAGCAGCGTAGGAGGGGGGACAGGAGTTAATGAAAAACTGTTTTTT. Translation gives CASSVGGGTGVNEKLFF.